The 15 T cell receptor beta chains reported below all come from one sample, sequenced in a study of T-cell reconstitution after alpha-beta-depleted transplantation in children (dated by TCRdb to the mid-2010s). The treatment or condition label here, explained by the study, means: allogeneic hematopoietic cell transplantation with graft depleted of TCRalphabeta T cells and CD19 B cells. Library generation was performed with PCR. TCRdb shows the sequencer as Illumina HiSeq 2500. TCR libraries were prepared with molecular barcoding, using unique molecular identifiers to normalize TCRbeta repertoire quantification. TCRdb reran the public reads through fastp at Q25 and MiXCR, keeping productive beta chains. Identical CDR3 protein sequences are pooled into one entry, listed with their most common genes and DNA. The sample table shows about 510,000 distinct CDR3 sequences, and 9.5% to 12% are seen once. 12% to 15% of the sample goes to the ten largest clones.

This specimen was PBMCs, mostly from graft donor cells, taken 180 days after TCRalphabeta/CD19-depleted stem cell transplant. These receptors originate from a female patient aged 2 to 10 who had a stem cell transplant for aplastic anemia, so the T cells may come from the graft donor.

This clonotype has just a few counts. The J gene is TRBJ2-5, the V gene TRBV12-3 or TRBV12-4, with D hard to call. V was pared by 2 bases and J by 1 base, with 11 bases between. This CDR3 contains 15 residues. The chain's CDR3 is CASSLRWEFQETQYF. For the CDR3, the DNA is TGTGCCAGCAGTTTAAGATGGGAATTCCAAGAGACCCAGTACTTC.

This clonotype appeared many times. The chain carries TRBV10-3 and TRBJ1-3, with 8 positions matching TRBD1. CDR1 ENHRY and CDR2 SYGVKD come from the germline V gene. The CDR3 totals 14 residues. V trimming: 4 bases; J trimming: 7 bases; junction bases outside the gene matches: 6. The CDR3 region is CAISGQGKKNTIYF. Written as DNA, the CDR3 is TGTGCCATCAGTGGACAGGGGAAGAAGAACACCATATATTTT.

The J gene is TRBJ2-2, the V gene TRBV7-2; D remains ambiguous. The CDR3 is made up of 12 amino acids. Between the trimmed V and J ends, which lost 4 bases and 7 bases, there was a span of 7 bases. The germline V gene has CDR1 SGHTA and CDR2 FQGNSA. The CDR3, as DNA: TGTGCCAGCAGCTCTCGTATCGGGGAGCTGTTTTTT. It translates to CASSSRIGELFF.

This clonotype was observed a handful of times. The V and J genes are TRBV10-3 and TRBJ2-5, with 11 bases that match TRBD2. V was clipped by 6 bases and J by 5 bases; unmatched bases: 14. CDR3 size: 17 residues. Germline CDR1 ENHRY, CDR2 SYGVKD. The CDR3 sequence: CAISPGLAGRGRETQYF. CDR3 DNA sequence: TGTGCCATCAGCCCCGGACTAGCGGGCCGGGGGAGGGAGACCCAGTACTTC.

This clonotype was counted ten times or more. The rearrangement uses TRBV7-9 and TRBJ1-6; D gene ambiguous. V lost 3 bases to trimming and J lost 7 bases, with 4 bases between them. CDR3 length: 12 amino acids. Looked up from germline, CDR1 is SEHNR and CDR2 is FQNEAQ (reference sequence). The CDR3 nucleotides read TGTGCCAGCAGCTTTCAGAATTCACCCCTCCACTTT. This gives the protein CASSFQNSPLHF.

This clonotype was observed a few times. The CDR3: CSASKGTRAYNEQFF. The CDR3 region has the DNA TGCAGTGCCTCGAAGGGGACCAGGGCCTACAATGAGCAGTTCTTC. The chain has TRBV20-1 and TRBJ2-1; D possibly uses TRBD1 or TRBD2 (5 bases each). Trimming pared 6 bases from V and 2 bases from J, leaving 17 bases between. Germline V gene lookup returns CDR1 DFQATT and CDR2 SNEGSKA (reference sequence). This CDR3 spans 15 amino acids.

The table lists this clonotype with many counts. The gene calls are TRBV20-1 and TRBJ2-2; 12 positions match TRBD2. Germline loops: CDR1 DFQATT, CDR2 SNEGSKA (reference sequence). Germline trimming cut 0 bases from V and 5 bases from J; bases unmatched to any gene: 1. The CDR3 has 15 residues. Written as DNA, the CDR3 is TGCAGTGCTAGAGACGGGACTAGCGGGACCGGGGAGCTGTTTTTT. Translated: CSARDGTSGTGELFF.

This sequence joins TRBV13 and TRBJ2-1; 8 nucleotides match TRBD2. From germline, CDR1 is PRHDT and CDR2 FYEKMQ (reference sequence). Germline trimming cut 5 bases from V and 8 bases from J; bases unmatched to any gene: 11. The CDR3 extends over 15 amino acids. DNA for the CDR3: TGTGCCAGCAGCCCCGTAGCGGGAATCAGTCATGAGCAGTTCTTC. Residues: CASSPVAGISHEQFF.

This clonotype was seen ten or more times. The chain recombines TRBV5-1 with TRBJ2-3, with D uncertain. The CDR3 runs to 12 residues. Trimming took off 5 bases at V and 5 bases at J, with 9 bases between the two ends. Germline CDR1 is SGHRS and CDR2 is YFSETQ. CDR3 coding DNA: TGCGCCAGCAGGGGCAGTGGAGATACGCAGTATTTT. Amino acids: CASRGSGDTQYF.

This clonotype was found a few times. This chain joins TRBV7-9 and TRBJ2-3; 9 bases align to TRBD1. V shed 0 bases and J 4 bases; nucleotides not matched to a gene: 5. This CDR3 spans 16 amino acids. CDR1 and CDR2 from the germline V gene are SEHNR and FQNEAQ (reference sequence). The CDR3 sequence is CASSLAGTGYPDTQYF. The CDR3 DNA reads TGTGCCAGCAGCTTAGCCGGGACAGGGTACCCAGATACGCAGTATTTT.

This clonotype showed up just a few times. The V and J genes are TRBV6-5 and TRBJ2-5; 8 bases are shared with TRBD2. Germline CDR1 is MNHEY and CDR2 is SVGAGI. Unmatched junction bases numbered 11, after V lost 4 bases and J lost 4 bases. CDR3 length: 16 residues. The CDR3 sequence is CASSWRGVRSSETQYF. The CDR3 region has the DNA TGTGCCAGCAGTTGGCGGGGGGTGCGGAGCTCAGAGACCCAGTACTTC.

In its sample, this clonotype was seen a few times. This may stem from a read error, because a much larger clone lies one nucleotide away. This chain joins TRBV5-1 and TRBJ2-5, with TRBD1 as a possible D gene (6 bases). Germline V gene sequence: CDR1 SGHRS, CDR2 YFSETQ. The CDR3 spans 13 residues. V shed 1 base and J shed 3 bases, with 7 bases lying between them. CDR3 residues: CASSLNREETQYF. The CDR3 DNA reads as TGCGCCAGCAGCTTGAACAGGGAAGAGACCCAGTACTTC. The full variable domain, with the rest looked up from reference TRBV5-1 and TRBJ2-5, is KAGVTQTPRYLIKTRGQQVTLSCSPISGHRSVSWYQQTPGQGLQFLFEYFSETQRNKGNFPGRFSGRQFSNSRSEMNVSTLELGDSALYLCASSLNREETQYFGPGTRLLVL.

The chain's CDR3 is CSVQTGDEKLFF. CDR3 sequence (DNA): TGCAGCGTTCAGACAGGGGACGAAAAACTGTTTTTT. This sequence joins TRBV29-1 and TRBJ1-4; 8 bases fit TRBD1. This CDR3 region has 12 residues. With V trimmed by 5 bases and J by 8 bases, 4 bases remained unmatched. The germline CDR1 and CDR2 sequences are SQVTM and ANQGSEA.

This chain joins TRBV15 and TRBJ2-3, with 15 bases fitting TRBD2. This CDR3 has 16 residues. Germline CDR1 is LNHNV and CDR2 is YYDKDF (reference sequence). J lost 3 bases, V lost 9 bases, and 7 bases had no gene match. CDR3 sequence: CATRGLAGGPTDTQYF. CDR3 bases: TGTGCCACTCGTGGACTAGCGGGAGGGCCGACAGATACGCAGTATTTT. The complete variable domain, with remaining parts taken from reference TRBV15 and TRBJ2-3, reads DAMVIQNPRYQVTQFGKPVTLSCSQTLNHNVMYWYQQKSSQAPKLLFHYYDKDFNNEADTPDNFQSRRPNTSFCFLDIRSPGLGDTAMYLCATRGLAGGPTDTQYFGPGTRLTVL.

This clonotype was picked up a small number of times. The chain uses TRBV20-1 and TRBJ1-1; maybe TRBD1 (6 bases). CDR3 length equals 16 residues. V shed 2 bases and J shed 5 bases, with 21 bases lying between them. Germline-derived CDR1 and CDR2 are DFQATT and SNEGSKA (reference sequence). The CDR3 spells CSARQLQGRLGTEAFF. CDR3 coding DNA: TGCAGTGCTAGACAACTACAGGGCAGGTTGGGGACTGAAGCTTTCTTT.